The entry below gives a single T cell receptor (beta chain) sequence along with its context. Its target is unknown. This entry belongs to a study of cytomegalovirus exposure and HLA in healthy donors. General study results and limits: Another analysis was done later, and it associated approximately 15,000 TCR beta sequences with HLA alleles at 0.05 false discovery rate. A later analysis reportedly found fewer N-insertions in an Asian-associated ancestry cluster than the approximately 730-donor mean.

A multiplex PCR was run with 60 Vbeta primers and 13 Jbeta primers. Profiling relied on immunoSEQ multiplex PCR, and the TCRdb table lists in-frame clones only, not all of them. This repertoire includes about 64,000 clones. The sequenced material came from PBMCs. This TCR came from a woman aged 18-35 years in good health and CMV-seronegative.

CDR3 DNA: TGTGCCAGCAGCTTTCAACGGGGCGAGCAGTACTTC. Protein: CASSFQRGEQYF. The V gene is TRBV11-3, the J gene TRBJ2-7; possibly TRBD2 for D (5 bases). Trimming stripped 3 bases from V and 6 bases from J, with 9 bases between. The V gene's germline CDR1 is SGHNT and CDR2 YENEEA. The length of the CDR3 is 12 residues.